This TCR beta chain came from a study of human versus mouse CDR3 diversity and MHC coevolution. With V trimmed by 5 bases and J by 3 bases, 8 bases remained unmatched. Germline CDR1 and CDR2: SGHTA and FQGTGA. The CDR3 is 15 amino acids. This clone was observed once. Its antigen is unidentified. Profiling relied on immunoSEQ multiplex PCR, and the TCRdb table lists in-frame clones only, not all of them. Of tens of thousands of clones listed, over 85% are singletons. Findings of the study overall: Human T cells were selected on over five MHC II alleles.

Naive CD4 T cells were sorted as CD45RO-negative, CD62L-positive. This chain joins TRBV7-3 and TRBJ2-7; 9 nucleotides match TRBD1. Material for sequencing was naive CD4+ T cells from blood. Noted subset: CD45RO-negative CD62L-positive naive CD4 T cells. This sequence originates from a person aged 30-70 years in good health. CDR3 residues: CASSLGQGIIYEQYF. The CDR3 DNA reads TGTGCCAGCAGCCTAGGACAGGGGATTATCTACGAGCAGTACTTC.